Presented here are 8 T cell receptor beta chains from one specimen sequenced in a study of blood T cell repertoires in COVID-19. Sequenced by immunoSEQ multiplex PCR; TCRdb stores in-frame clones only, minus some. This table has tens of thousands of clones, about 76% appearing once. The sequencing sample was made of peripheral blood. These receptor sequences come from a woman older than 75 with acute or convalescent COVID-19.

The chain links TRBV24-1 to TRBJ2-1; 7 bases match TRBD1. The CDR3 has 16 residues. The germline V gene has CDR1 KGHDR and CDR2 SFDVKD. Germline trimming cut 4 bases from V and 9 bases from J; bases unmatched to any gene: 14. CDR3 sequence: CATSDPGQVRRGEQFF. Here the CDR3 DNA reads TGTGCCACCAGTGACCCCGGACAGGTCCGAAGGGGTGAGCAGTTCTTC.

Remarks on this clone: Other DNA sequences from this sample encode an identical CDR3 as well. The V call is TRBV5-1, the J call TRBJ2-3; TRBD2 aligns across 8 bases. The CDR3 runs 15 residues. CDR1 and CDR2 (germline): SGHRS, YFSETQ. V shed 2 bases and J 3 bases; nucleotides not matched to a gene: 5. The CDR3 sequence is CASSFLAGPTDTQYF. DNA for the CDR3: TGCGCCAGCAGCTTCTTAGCGGGGCCAACAGATACGCAGTATTTT.

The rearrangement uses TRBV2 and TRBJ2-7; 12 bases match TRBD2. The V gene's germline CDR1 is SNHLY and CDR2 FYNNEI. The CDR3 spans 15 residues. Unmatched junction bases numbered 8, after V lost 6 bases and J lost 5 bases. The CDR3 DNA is TGTGCCAGCAGGGGGAGACTAGCGGGAGTCAACGAGCAGTACTTC. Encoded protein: CASRGRLAGVNEQYF.

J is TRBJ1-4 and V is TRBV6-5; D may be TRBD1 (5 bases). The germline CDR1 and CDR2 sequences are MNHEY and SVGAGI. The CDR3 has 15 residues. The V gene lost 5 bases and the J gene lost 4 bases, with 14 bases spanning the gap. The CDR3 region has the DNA TGTGCCAGCAGTACCCGGGGGGAGGGTAATGAAAAACTGTTTTTT. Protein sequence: CASSTRGEGNEKLFF.

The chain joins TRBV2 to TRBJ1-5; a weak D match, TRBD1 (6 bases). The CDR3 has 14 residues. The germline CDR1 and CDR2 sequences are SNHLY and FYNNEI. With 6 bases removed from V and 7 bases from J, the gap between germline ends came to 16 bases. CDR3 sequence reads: CASSVRQELQPQHF. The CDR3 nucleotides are TGTGCCAGCAGCGTCAGACAGGAATTACAGCCCCAGCATTTT.

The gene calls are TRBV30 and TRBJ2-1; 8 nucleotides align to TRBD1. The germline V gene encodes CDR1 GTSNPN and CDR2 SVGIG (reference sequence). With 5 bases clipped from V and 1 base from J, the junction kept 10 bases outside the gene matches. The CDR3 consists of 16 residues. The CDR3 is CAWARKGDRSYNEQFF. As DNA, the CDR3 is TGTGCCTGGGCGCGGAAGGGGGACAGGTCCTACAATGAGCAGTTCTTC.

Written as DNA, the CDR3 is TGTGCCAGCAGCCGGGTACCGACCGGTGGAAATTCACCCCTCCACTTT. This encodes CASSRVPTGGNSPLHF. The chain recombines TRBV5-8 with TRBJ1-6; D remains unclear. Germline V CDR1 and CDR2: SGHTS, YDEGEE. The V end was cut by 4 bases, the J end by 7 bases, with 18 bases between. The CDR3 is 16 residues long.

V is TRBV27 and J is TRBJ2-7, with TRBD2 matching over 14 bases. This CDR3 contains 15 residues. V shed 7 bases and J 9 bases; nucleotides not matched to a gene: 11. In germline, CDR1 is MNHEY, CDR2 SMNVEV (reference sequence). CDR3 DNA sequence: TGTGCCAGCACCACCATGGGACTAGCGGGAGATTGGCAGTACTTC. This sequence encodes CASTTMGLAGDWQYF.